The T cell receptor beta chain under discussion was sequenced for a study of Ad26.COV2.S vaccination and SARS-CoV-2 variants. Study context: Doses of Ad26.COV2.S were injected into muscle once or twice, 56 days apart. Findings and caveats of the study: Recipients given vaccine exceeded placebo recipients in spike-specific TCR breadth.

The V and J ends lost 3 bases and 3 bases, in that order; junction bases with no gene match: 2. CDR3 length: 13 residues. Germline CDR1 reads SGDLS; CDR2 reads YYNGEE. Documented treatment: 19 received Ad26.COV2.S at low or high dose, single or two shots; five or six received placebo; per-sample allocation not given. Sample collection was performed on day 63 after the first vaccine or placebo injection. Remarks on this clone: Its cognate antigen is unknown.

Some clones are missing from TCRdb's copy, which holds only in-frame ones; the method was immunoSEQ multiplex PCR. The sample includes 400,000 to 450,000 clones, around 90% of them seen just once. The TCR comes from a person between 18 and 59 years old who received the Ad26.COV2.S COVID-19 vaccine or a placebo. The chain couples TRBV9 to TRBJ1-1, with 7 bases aligning to TRBD1. Sequencing was performed on peripheral blood, taken in a trial of Ad26.COV2.S vaccine versus placebo. The CDR3 is CASSADRDTEAFF. The DNA for the CDR3 is TGTGCCAGCAGCGCCGACAGGGACACTGAAGCTTTCTTT.